The T cell receptor (beta chain) described here comes from a study of blood T cell repertoires in COVID-19. The data were produced by immunoSEQ multiplex PCR, yet TCRdb's version contains in-frame clones alone and is incomplete. The sample has roughly 300,000 clones, roughly 86% seen once. Germline-derived CDR1 and CDR2 are LNHDA and SQIVND (reference sequence). The V and J ends lost 0 bases and 2 bases respectively, with 13 bases between them. The CDR3 length is 16 residues. V gene TRBV19 combines with J gene TRBJ1-2; D is unresolved. This clonotype originated in a man in his late teens or twenties with active or convalescent COVID-19. Sequencing used peripheral blood. The CDR3 is CASSIDRERGNYGYTF. CDR3 DNA sequence: TGTGCCAGTAGTATAGACCGAGAGAGAGGGAACTATGGCTACACCTTC.